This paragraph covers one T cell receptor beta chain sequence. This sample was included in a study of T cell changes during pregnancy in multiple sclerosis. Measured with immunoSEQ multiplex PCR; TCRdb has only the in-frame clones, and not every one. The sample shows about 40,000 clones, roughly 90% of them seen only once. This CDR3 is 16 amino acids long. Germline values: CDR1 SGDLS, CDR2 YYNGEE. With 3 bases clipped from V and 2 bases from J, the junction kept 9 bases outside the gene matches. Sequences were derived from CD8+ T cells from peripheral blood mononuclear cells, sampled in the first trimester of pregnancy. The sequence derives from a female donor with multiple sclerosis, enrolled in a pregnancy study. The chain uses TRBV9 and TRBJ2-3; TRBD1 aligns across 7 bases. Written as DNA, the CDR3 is TGTGCCAGCAGCGCCCGCTTAGGGGGCGACACAGATACGCAGTATTTT. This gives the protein CASSARLGGDTDTQYF.